This TCR beta chain was identified during a study of blood T cells in healthy people across ages. Overall study: About one barcoded beta molecule per two T cells was captured by template switching.

Sample-barcoded 5' priming and a J-beta primer mix drove a second PCR of 7 to 11 cycles. Every sample gave at least 2.5 million paired-end reads containing CDR3. TCRdb ran MiXCR on the 5' RACE reads and lists one entry per CDR3 protein. The sample yields hundreds of thousands of distinct CDR3 sequences, approximately 25% seen once. The CDR3 totals 12 residues. CDR1 is SQVTM, CDR2 ANQGSEA, per germline. The J segment lost 6 bases and the V segment lost 8 bases, leaving 8 bases of the junction unmatched. This sample also appeared in a second study, on T cells of mothers and their children. That work adds: Comparable shaping of TCR recombination output by thymic selection was observed in related and unrelated pairs. Versus unrelated pairs, overlap was slightly higher in related mother-child pairs, without reaching significance.

This clonotype originated in a boy aged 5 to 17 in good health. The chain recombines TRBV29-1 with TRBJ1-1, with 8 nucleotides matching TRBD1. Sample: blood. The CDR3: CSIGQGGAEAFF. In DNA, the CDR3 is TGCAGCATTGGACAGGGTGGGGCTGAAGCTTTCTTT.